A single sample gave rise to the 16 T cell receptor beta chains below, sequenced in a study of shared clonotypes between healthy human individuals. Some clones are missing from TCRdb's copy, which holds only in-frame ones; the method was immunoSEQ multiplex PCR. Of about 320,000 clones in the sample, about nine tenths were seen once. What was sequenced was memory CD8+ T cells sorted from blood. The subset: CD45RO+ cells pooled with CCR7-negative TemRA cells. These receptors were obtained from a young man in good health.

V gene TRBV6-5 combines with J gene TRBJ1-1; D is ambiguous. Between the trimmed V and J ends, which lost 2 bases and 5 bases, there was a span of 15 bases. This CDR3 is built from 15 residues. CDR1 and CDR2 (germline): MNHEY, SVGAGI. The CDR3 DNA reads TGTGCCAGCAGTTACGGTCTGGGCTTGAGGACTGAAGCTTTCTTT. This translates into CASSYGLGLRTEAFF.

This sequence joins TRBV10-1 and TRBJ2-1, with 7 bases identical to TRBD2. Trimming at V came to 0 bases and at J to 0 bases, leaving 2 bases not matched to a gene. Germline values: CDR1 WNHNN, CDR2 SYGVQD (reference sequence). The CDR3 totals 16 residues. CDR3 residues: CASSESGLRSYNEQFF. DNA for the CDR3: TGCGCCAGCAGTGAGTCGGGACTACGCTCCTACAATGAGCAGTTCTTC.

The chain recombines TRBV11-2 with TRBJ2-5; D unclear. V lost 5 bases and J lost 5, with 21 bases in between. The length of the CDR3 is 16 residues. CDR1 and CDR2 from the germline V gene are SGHAT and FQNNGV. This chain's CDR3 is CASSPLLPGTLETQYF. CDR3 in DNA: TGTGCCAGCAGCCCCTTGCTCCCCGGCACATTGGAGACCCAGTACTTC.

The genes are TRBV2 and TRBJ1-2; TRBD1 agrees at 9 bases. Germline CDR1 SNHLY, CDR2 FYNNEI. The CDR3 has 15 residues. J lost 3 bases, V lost 6 bases, and 8 bases had no gene match. The DNA for the CDR3 is TGTGCCAGCAGCAGGACAGGGGCGCAAGACTATGGCTACACCTTC. It is translated as CASSRTGAQDYGYTF.

This clone has a count of ten or more. V gene TRBV5-1 combines with J gene TRBJ2-6; 12 positions agree with TRBD1. CDR3 length equals 18 residues. The V segment lost 2 bases and the J segment 2 bases; nucleotides outside the gene matches: 5. The germline CDR1 and CDR2 sequences are SGHRS and YFSETQ. This chain's CDR3 is CASSLGDRGLAGANVLTF. The CDR3, as DNA: TGCGCCAGCAGCTTAGGGGACAGGGGGCTTGCTGGGGCCAACGTCCTGACTTTC.

V usage is TRBV5-8 and J usage is TRBJ2-2; D possibly corresponds to TRBD2 (7 bases). Germline CDR1 is SGHTS and CDR2 is YDEGEE. The CDR3 contains 16 residues. V gave up 2 bases and J gave up 4 bases, with 15 bases separating them. The CDR3 here is CASSLYGGLSTGELFF. The CDR3 bases are TGTGCCAGCAGCTTATACGGGGGGCTGAGCACCGGGGAGCTGTTTTTT.

The chain is built from TRBV5-6 and TRBJ1-5; no clear D gene. The CDR3 spans 16 residues. Germline V gives CDR1 SGHDT, CDR2 YYEEEE. Trimming took off 4 bases at V and 5 bases at J, with 19 bases between the two ends. In DNA, the CDR3 is TGTGCCAGCAGCCGCCGGGTGGAGCGGGGATATCAGCCCCAGCATTTT. Encoded protein: CASSRRVERGYQPQHF.

The V call is TRBV4-1, the J call TRBJ2-1; TRBD2 matches at 8 bases. Trimming removed 3 bases from V and 0 bases from J; junction bases left unmatched: 19. The CDR3 is 21 amino acids. CDR1 and CDR2 (germline): MGHRA, YSYEKL. The CDR3 region has the DNA TGCGCCAGCAGCCAGCGTCCCGGGACTAGACTCTATAGAAGCTCCTACAATGAGCAGTTCTTC. This translates into CASSQRPGTRLYRSSYNEQFF.

V and J are TRBV5-6 and TRBJ2-1; D unclear. Between the trimmed V and J ends, which lost 4 bases and 0 bases, there was a span of 14 bases. CDR1 and CDR2 (germline): SGHDT, YYEEEE. The CDR3 consists of 16 residues. The CDR3 DNA reads as TGTGCCAGCAGCCCCGAGGTGGGGAACTCCTACAATGAGCAGTTCTTC. Protein product: CASSPEVGNSYNEQFF.

This clone was recorded once. V gene TRBV6-5 combines with J gene TRBJ2-7; perhaps TRBD1 as D (6 bases). The V gene's germline CDR1 is MNHEY and CDR2 SVGAGI. The CDR3 totals 16 residues. Between the trimmed V and J ends, which lost 0 bases and 4 bases, there was a span of 16 bases. Here the CDR3 DNA reads TGTGCCAGCAGTTACTCGACAGGAGAAACAGCTTACGAGCAGTACTTC. Translating it yields CASSYSTGETAYEQYF.

The gene calls are TRBV4-3 and TRBJ2-2; D gene ambiguous. This CDR3 contains 14 residues. The germline V gene encodes CDR1 LGHNA and CDR2 YSLEER. V was clipped by 0 bases and J by 5 bases, with 7 bases between them. The CDR3 region is CASSQDRGTGELFF. CDR3 coding DNA: TGCGCCAGCAGCCAAGATCGCGGTACCGGGGAGCTGTTTTTT.

This chain uses TRBV5-5 with TRBJ2-7; 8 nucleotides match TRBD1. The CDR3 spans 14 residues. The V gene's germline CDR1 is SGHKS and CDR2 YYEKEE (reference sequence). Trimming took 5 bases from V and 7 from J; bases not matched to a gene: 11. CDR3 sequence: CASRGGTGRKEQYF. As DNA, the CDR3 is TGTGCCAGCAGAGGAGGGACAGGCCGTAAGGAGCAGTACTTC.

Comment on this clone: The sample has other DNA sequences that encode this CDR3 too. J is TRBJ2-1 and V is TRBV11-2; D may be TRBD1 (6 bases). Trimming took off 4 bases at V and 6 bases at J, with 7 bases between the two ends. Germline CDR1 and CDR2: SGHAT and FQNNGV. The CDR3 runs 12 residues. The CDR3 sequence: CASSSQGNEQFF. Here the CDR3 DNA reads TGTGCCAGCAGCTCACAGGGCAATGAGCAGTTCTTC.

This chain links TRBV4-2 with TRBJ1-5; D perhaps matches TRBD1 (5 bases). CDR3 size: 16 residues. Trimming took 0 bases from V and 0 from J, leaving 9 bases between them. From germline, CDR1 is LGHNA and CDR2 YNFKEQ. The chain's CDR3 is CASSQEKGYSNQPQHF. The CDR3 coding sequence is TGTGCCAGCAGCCAAGAGAAGGGGTATAGCAATCAGCCCCAGCATTTT.

The chain employs TRBV19 and TRBJ2-3, with D unclear. The CDR3 consists of 14 residues. Germline V gene sequence: CDR1 LNHDA, CDR2 SQIVND (reference sequence). V was clipped by 8 bases and J by 5 bases, with 17 bases between them. Here the CDR3 reads CASSSRNVGDTQYF. In DNA form, the CDR3 reads TGTGCCAGTTCGTCCCGTAACGTGGGAGATACGCAGTATTTT.

This rearrangement joins TRBV7-8 to TRBJ2-3; D gene ambiguous. This CDR3 spans 12 amino acids. V lost 3 bases, J lost 1 base, and 2 bases lay in between. Per germline, CDR1 SGHVS and CDR2 FQNEAQ. The CDR3, as DNA: TGTGCCAGCAGCTTGGGCACAGATACGCAGTATTTT. Its protein is CASSLGTDTQYF. Combining the CDR3 with reference TRBV7-8 and TRBJ2-3 gives the whole variable domain GAGVSQSPRYKVAKRGQDVALRCDPISGHVSLFWYQQALGQGPEFLTYFQNEAQLDKSGLPSDRFFAERPEGSVSTLKIQRTQQEDSAVYLCASSLGTDTQYFGPGTRLTVL.